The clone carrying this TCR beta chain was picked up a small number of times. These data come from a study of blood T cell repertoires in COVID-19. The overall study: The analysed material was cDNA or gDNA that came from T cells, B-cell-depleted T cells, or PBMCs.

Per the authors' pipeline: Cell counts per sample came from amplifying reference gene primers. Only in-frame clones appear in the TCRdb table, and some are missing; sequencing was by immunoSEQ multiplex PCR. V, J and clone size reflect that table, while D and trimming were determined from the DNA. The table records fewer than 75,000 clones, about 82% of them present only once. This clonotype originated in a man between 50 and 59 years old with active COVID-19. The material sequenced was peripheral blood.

DNA of the CDR3: TGCGCCAGCAGCCAAGAAATACTCTACGAGCAGTACTTC. Encoded protein: CASSQEILYEQYF. The chain is built from TRBV4-1 and TRBJ2-7, with D unclear. The CDR3 runs 13 residues. CDR1 and CDR2 (germline): MGHRA, YSYEKL. V was clipped by 0 bases and J by 3 bases, with 6 bases between them.